This TCR beta chain stems from a study of T cell repertoires in cytomegalovirus infection. Study details: Public TCR beta signatures indicated both CMV infection and matching HLA type.

TCRdb reanalysed the reads using MiXCR and keeps one entry per CDR3 protein. The sample records about 740,000 distinct CDR3 sequences, under 40% being singletons. Germline V gene sequence: CDR1 SGHTA, CDR2 FQGNSA. The CDR3 runs 14 residues. V was clipped by 7 bases and J by 8 bases; unmatched bases: 8. Regarding this clonotype: Its antigen is unknown.

Study findings and constraints: HLA-C-restricted CMV clonotypes gave the most frequent clonotype in two of eight donors.

This clonotype was obtained from a human donor in good health (CMV status not recorded). Some clones in this sample may be carry-over from other donors' samples. Sequencing used PBMCs. The chain couples TRBV7-2 to TRBJ1-2; 12 nucleotides line up with TRBD1. As DNA, the CDR3 is TGTGCCAGCACACGGGACAGGGGGCTAAGGGGCTACACCTTC. Translated: CASTRDRGLRGYTF.